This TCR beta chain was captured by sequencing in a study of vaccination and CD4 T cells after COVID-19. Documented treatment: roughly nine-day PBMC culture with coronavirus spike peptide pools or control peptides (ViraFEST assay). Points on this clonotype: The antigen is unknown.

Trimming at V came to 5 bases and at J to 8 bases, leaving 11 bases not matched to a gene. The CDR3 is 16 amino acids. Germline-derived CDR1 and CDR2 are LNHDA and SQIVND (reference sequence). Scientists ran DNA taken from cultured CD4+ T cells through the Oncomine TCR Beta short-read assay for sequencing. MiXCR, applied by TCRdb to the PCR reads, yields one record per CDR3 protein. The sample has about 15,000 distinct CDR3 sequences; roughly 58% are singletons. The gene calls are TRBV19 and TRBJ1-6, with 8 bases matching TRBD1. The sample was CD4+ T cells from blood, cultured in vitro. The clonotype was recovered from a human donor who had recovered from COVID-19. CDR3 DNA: TGTGCCAGTAGTTTCCGGACAGGGTACGACGATTCACCCCTCCACTTT. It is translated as CASSFRTGYDDSPLHF.